Below are 29 T cell receptor beta chains sequenced from a single sample in a study of T cells in women clearing cervical HPV infection. Using immunoSEQ multiplex PCR, the repertoire was profiled, and TCRdb retains in-frame clones only, with some absent. There are some 40,000 clones in the sample, with roughly 6% held by the top ten. The sample consisted of blood buffy coat. Receptors originate from a woman aged 18 to 75 with a cervical HPV16 infection that either progressed to CIN3+ or cleared (not recorded which).

A remark on this clone: The missing CDR3 end, 3 residues past where the read stops, is filled in from the germline J gene. The chain joins TRBV5-6 to TRBJ1-2; TRBD1 aligns across 8 bases. V dropped 4 bases and J dropped 4; count of bases not matched to a gene: 9. Germline-derived CDR1 and CDR2 are SGHDT and YYEEEE. The CDR3 contains 15 residues. CDR3 bases read: TGTGCCAGCAGCACCCAGGGGGCGGGCACCTATGGC. Protein sequence: CASSTQGAGTYG. The whole CDR3 sequence reads CASSTQGAGTYGYTF.

As for this clone: The read gets to within 3 residues of the CDR3 end, and the germline J gene fills in the rest. J is TRBJ2-5 and V is TRBV18, with 8 positions matching TRBD1. The junction had 2 bases not matched to a gene; V was cut back by 2 bases and J by 3 bases. The CDR3 contains 14 residues. CDR1 KGHSH and CDR2 LQKENI come from the germline V gene. Incomplete CDR3 DNA: TGTGCCAGCTCACCAGAGACAGGGGAAGAGACC. Its protein product is CASSPETGEET. The full CDR3 protein is CASSPETGEETQYF.

Points on this clone: The read finishes 3 residues shy of the CDR3 end, and the germline J gene is used to complete it. This chain connects TRBV7-8 to TRBJ2-1; D not certain. Trimming left V 5 bases short and J 1 base short, with 9 bases between. CDR1 is SGHVS, CDR2 FQNEAQ, per germline. The CDR3 loop spans 14 amino acids. The CDR3 sequence: CASSPQNSYNEQFF. Incomplete CDR3 DNA: TGTGCCAGCAGCCCTCAGAATTCCTACAATGAG.

Concerning this clone: The read stops 3 residues short of the end of the CDR3; the missing end is completed from the germline J gene. The chain combines TRBV6-2 or TRBV6-3 with TRBJ1-1, with D unresolved. V was clipped by 0 bases and J by 3 bases, with 8 bases between them. The CDR3 consists of 14 residues. The V gene's germline CDR1 is MNHEY and CDR2 SVGEGT. CDR3 in amino acids: CASSYSSTDTEAFF. The sequenced CDR3 bases are TGTGCCAGCAGTTACTCGAGCACAGACACTGAA.

Considering frequency, this clone is medium-sized. The read halts 3 residues ahead of the CDR3 end, with the missing end drawn from the germline J gene. The chain joins TRBV5-4 to TRBJ1-1; D possibly corresponds to TRBD1 (6 bases). Germline values: CDR1 SGHNT, CDR2 YYREEE (reference sequence). The CDR3 length is 11 residues. V shed 4 bases and J shed 7 bases, with 8 bases lying between them. The sequenced CDR3 bases are TGTGCCAGCAGCCAACAGGGTGAA. This encodes CASSQQGE. The complete CDR3 sequence is CASSQQGEAFF. Full variable domain (remainder filled in from reference TRBV5-4 and TRBJ1-1): ETGVTQSPTHLIKTRGQQVTLRCSSQSGHNTVSWYQQALGQGPQFIFQYYREEENGRGNFPPRFSGLQFPNYSSELNVNALELDDSALYLCASSQQGEAFFGQGTRLTVV.

As to this clone: The CDR3 goes on 3 residues after the read ends, and that part is filled in from the germline J gene. V is TRBV5-1 and J is TRBJ2-3, with 7 bases lining up with TRBD2. The germline V gene encodes CDR1 SGHRS and CDR2 YFSETQ. The trim removed 4 bases at V and 3 bases at J, leaving 20 bases unmatched. The length of the CDR3 is 19 residues. Here the CDR3 reads CASSPLLAALDSTTDTQYF. CDR3 DNA (partial): TGCGCCAGCAGCCCCCTTCTAGCGGCTCTCGATTCCACAACAGATACG.

Details on this clone: The read falls 3 residues short of the CDR3 end, and the missing part is taken from the germline J gene. The chain combines TRBV7-2 with TRBJ1-1, with D possibly matching TRBD1 (6 bases). Looked up from germline, CDR1 is SGHTA and CDR2 is FQGNSA. Between the trimmed V and J ends, which lost 5 bases and 0 bases, there was a span of 10 bases. There are 14 residues in the CDR3. The covered CDR3 bases are TGTGCCAGCAGCCACAGGGCTATGAACACTGAA. Residues: CASSHRAMNTE. The CDR3 in its entirety is CASSHRAMNTEAFF.

On this clone itself: The CDR3 end is not reached by the read, which stops 3 residues before it; the germline J gene fills it in. The gene calls are TRBV4-2 and TRBJ1-1; tentatively, D is TRBD1 (6 bases). Trimming took 1 base from V and 4 from J, leaving 19 bases between them. CDR1 and CDR2 (germline): LGHNA, YNFKEQ. This CDR3 is built from 17 residues. CDR3 sequence reads: CASSQVGTGWFGTEAFF. The DNA read from the CDR3 is TGTGCCAGCAGCCAAGTTGGCACAGGGTGGTTTGGCACTGAA.

Note on this clone: The observed sequence ends 3 residues before the CDR3 terminus, with the missing tail filled in from the germline J gene. The V call is TRBV7-3, the J call TRBJ1-4; D gene uncertain. CDR1 and CDR2 from the germline V gene are SGHTA and FQGTGA. This CDR3 is 15 amino acids long. The CDR3 DNA, read in part, is TGTGCCAGCAGCCCGACGGGTGAGCTTAATTCACCA. It is translated as CASSPTGELNSP. The entire CDR3 protein reads CASSPTGELNSPLFF.

As for this clone: The CDR3 end falls 3 residues outside the read, so it is completed with the germline J gene. Other DNA sequences in this sample translate to the same CDR3. This chain uses TRBV5-6 with TRBJ1-2; TRBD1 might be the D (5 bases). CDR1 is SGHDT, CDR2 YYEEEE, per germline. The V end lost 5 bases, the J end lost 4 bases, and 15 bases lay between the germline ends. The CDR3 totals 14 residues. The CDR3 DNA, read in part, is TGTGCCAGCAGTTCTCCCAGGGCGCTCTATGGC. Its translation: CASSSPRALYG. The entire CDR3 sequence reads CASSSPRALYGYTF. Combining the CDR3 with reference TRBV5-6 and TRBJ1-2 gives the whole variable domain DAGVTQSPTHLIKTRGQQVTLRCSPKSGHDTVSWYQQALGQGPQFIFQYYEEEERQRGNFPDRFSGHQFPNYSSELNVNALLLGDSALYLCASSSPRALYGYTFGSGTRLTVV.

In the case of this clone: The sequenced fragment ends 3 residues before the CDR3 boundary, so the rest is inferred from the germline J gene. This chain connects TRBV18 to TRBJ1-3; D unresolved. The V end lost 2 bases, the J end lost 2 bases, and 7 bases lay between the germline ends. CDR3 length: 14 residues. The V gene's germline CDR1 is KGHSH and CDR2 LQKENI. The CDR3 reads CASSPAETGNTIYF. CDR3 DNA (partial): TGTGCCAGCTCACCAGCAGAGACTGGAAACACC.

Comments on this clone: The read terminates 3 residues before the CDR3 end, so the remaining end is supplied by the germline J gene. This chain uses TRBV7-8 with TRBJ1-2, with TRBD1 matching 7 bases. Trimming cost V 1 base and J 3 bases; bases outside gene matches: 5. The CDR3 loop spans 15 amino acids. Germline V gene lookup returns CDR1 SGHVS and CDR2 FQNEAQ. CDR3 DNA, as far as it was read: TGTGCCAGCAGCTTAGGAACAGGGGCGGACTATGGC. Translation gives CASSLGTGADYG. The whole CDR3 protein reads CASSLGTGADYGYTF.

CDR3 amino acids: CSVGLAGASEQFF. Partial CDR3 DNA: TGCAGCGTCGGACTAGCGGGAGCGAGTGAG. This sequence joins TRBV29-1 and TRBJ2-1; TRBD2 agrees at 13 bases. With the read ending 3 residues before the CDR3 end, the germline J gene is used to fill in that end. With V trimmed by 6 bases and J by 9 bases, 5 bases remained unmatched. Germline lookup yields CDR1 SQVTM and CDR2 ANQGSEA. This CDR3 is built from 13 residues.

About this clone: The missing CDR3 end, 3 residues past where the read stops, is filled in from the germline J gene. V and J are TRBV6-1 and TRBJ1-5, with 9 nucleotides matching TRBD1. The germline CDR1 and CDR2 sequences are MNHNS and SASEGT. This CDR3 contains 15 residues. The trim removed 4 bases at V and 1 base at J, leaving 2 bases unmatched. CDR3 DNA, as far as it was read: TGTGCCAGCAGTGGACAGGGGGTAAGCAATCAGCCC. The encoded protein is CASSGQGVSNQP. The entire CDR3 is CASSGQGVSNQPQHF.

With respect to this clone: The read terminates 3 residues before the CDR3 end, so the remaining end is supplied by the germline J gene. The J gene is TRBJ2-7, the V gene TRBV7-9, with D perhaps TRBD1 (6 bases). The V gene's germline CDR1 is SEHNR and CDR2 FQNEAQ (reference sequence). Trimming removed 5 bases from V and 6 bases from J, with 20 bases in between. This CDR3 spans 15 amino acids. This CDR3 is CASSLDWGPLIEQYF. CDR3 DNA (partial): TGTGCCAGCAGCCTTGACTGGGGGCCCCTTATCGAG.

Turning to this clone: The read ends 3 residues before the CDR3 terminus; that terminus is restored from the germline J gene. V and J are TRBV7-8 and TRBJ2-7; the match to TRBD1 covers 7 bases. The CDR3 extends over 14 amino acids. Trimming took 5 bases from V and 2 from J; bases not matched to a gene: 6. The germline CDR1 and CDR2 sequences are SGHVS and FQNEAQ. CDR3 sequence: CASSQGVRAYEQYF. The sequenced part of the CDR3 DNA is TGTGCCAGCAGCCAGGGGGTAAGAGCCTACGAG.

For this clone: The read stops 3 residues short of the end of the CDR3; the missing end is completed from the germline J gene. This chain connects TRBV19 to TRBJ1-4; D call uncertain. CDR3 length: 13 amino acids. Trimming stripped 8 bases from V and 0 bases from J, with 7 bases between. Germline values: CDR1 LNHDA, CDR2 SQIVND (reference sequence). Here the CDR3 reads CASLSATNEKLFF. CDR3 DNA (partial): TGTGCCAGTCTTTCGGCAACTAATGAAAAA.

Worth noting for this clone: The read terminates 3 residues ahead of where the CDR3 ends, so the germline J gene completes it. J is TRBJ2-7 and V is TRBV2; TRBD1 matches at 11 bases. The CDR3 covers 16 residues. The V and J ends lost 3 bases and 6 bases, in that order; junction bases with no gene match: 10. Germline-derived CDR1 and CDR2 are SNHLY and FYNNEI. The part of the CDR3 DNA that was read is TGTGCCAGCAGTGACCGACGGACAGGGGGCGAAAGCGAG. Residues: CASSDRRTGGESE. The entire CDR3 protein reads CASSDRRTGGESEQYF.

On this clone: The read is 3 residues too short to cover the CDR3 end, so that end is filled in from the germline J gene. This chain joins TRBV2 and TRBJ2-5; perhaps TRBD1 as D (7 bases). Germline lookup yields CDR1 SNHLY and CDR2 FYNNEI. The CDR3 sequence is 11 residues long. V lost 8 bases and J lost 5, with 9 bases in between. The CDR3 bases that were read are TGTGCCAGCGCAGGGGGGGAGACC. This translates into CASAGGET. The full-length CDR3 reads as CASAGGETQYF.

About this clone itself: The missing CDR3 end, 3 residues past where the read stops, is filled in from the germline J gene. The chain joins TRBV7-9 to TRBJ1-2; D not certain. Trimming shortened V by 1 base and J by 3 bases, and 9 bases separated the two germline ends. From germline, CDR1 is SEHNR and CDR2 FQNEAQ (reference sequence). The CDR3 sequence is 14 residues long. CDR3 sequence reads: CASSLEGTYYGYTF. The covered CDR3 bases are TGTGCCAGCAGCTTAGAGGGTACCTACTATGGC.

On this clone: The sequence runs out 3 residues before the end of the CDR3; the remainder is reconstructed from the germline J gene. Other nucleotide sequences in the sample specify the same CDR3. This chain joins TRBV18 and TRBJ1-3; 7 nucleotides match TRBD1. Germline V gene data show CDR1 as KGHSH and CDR2 as LQKENI. Unmatched junction bases numbered 6, after V lost 3 bases and J lost 4 bases. The CDR3 extends over 15 amino acids. CDR3 bases read: TGTGCCAGCTCACCGTCGGGACAGCCGGGAAACACC. This gives the protein CASSPSGQPGNT. The full CDR3 protein is CASSPSGQPGNTIYF.

To note about this clone: Coverage ceases 3 residues before the CDR3 finishes, and the germline J gene fills in the end. The chain carries TRBV6-2 or TRBV6-3 and TRBJ2-5; 14 nucleotides line up with TRBD2. Per germline, CDR1 MNHEY and CDR2 SVGEGT. This CDR3 is 16 amino acids long. V was pared by 2 bases and J by 5 bases, with 4 bases of the junction left unmatched. The DNA read from the CDR3 is TGTGCCAGCAGTTACCGACTAGCGGGAGGGCGGGAGACC. Translated, it gives CASSYRLAGGRET. From start to end, the CDR3 is CASSYRLAGGRETQYF.

A note on this clone: The sequenced fragment ends 3 residues before the CDR3 boundary, so the rest is inferred from the germline J gene. The V gene is TRBV7-9, the J gene TRBJ2-1, with D perhaps TRBD2 (6 bases). Germline CDR1 SEHNR, CDR2 FQNEAQ (reference sequence). The CDR3 has 12 residues. The V end was cut by 0 bases, the J end by 9 bases, with 6 bases between. CDR3 sequence reads: CASSLARGEQFF. CDR3 bases read: TGTGCCAGCAGCTTAGCGCGGGGTGAG.

For this clone: The read comes to an end 3 residues before the CDR3 does, leaving the germline J gene to fill in the end. The rearrangement joins TRBV10-1 to TRBJ1-3; tentative D call: TRBD1 (6 bases). Trimming cost V 11 bases and J 0 bases, with 14 bases left between them. The germline V gene has CDR1 WNHNN and CDR2 SYGVQD (reference sequence). This CDR3 contains 14 residues. CDR3 loop: CARNRTVSGNTIYF. CDR3 bases read: TGCGCCCGCAATAGGACAGTCTCTGGAAACACC.

Points on this clone: The CDR3 end falls 3 residues outside the read, so it is completed with the germline J gene. V usage is TRBV11-2 and J usage is TRBJ2-3, with a tentative D call TRBD2 (6 bases). The CDR3 length is 15 residues. The V end lost 5 bases, the J end lost 1 base, and 13 bases lay between the germline ends. Looked up from germline, CDR1 is SGHAT and CDR2 is FQNNGV. The CDR3 protein is CASSPVAARTDTQYF. Partial CDR3 DNA: TGTGCCAGCAGCCCCGTAGCGGCACGCACAGATACG. Using reference TRBV11-2 and TRBJ2-3 for the parts outside the CDR3, the full variable domain is EAGVAQSPRYKIIEKRQSVAFWCNPISGHATLYWYQQILGQGPKLLIQFQNNGVVDDSQLPKDRFSAERLKGVDSTLKIQPAKLEDSAVYLCASSPVAARTDTQYFGPGTRLTVL.

Comment on this clone: The read gets to within 3 residues of the CDR3 end, and the germline J gene fills in the rest. V gene TRBV5-1 combines with J gene TRBJ2-7; 8 positions match TRBD1. CDR3 length: 15 amino acids. Germline loops: CDR1 SGHRS, CDR2 YFSETQ. The ends lost 2 bases at V and 2 bases at J; junction bases unmatched: 6. CDR3 bases read: TGCGCCAGCAGCTTCTCGGGACAGGAACCCTACGAG. Translation gives CASSFSGQEPYE. The entire CDR3 sequence reads CASSFSGQEPYEQYF.

Regarding this clone: The sequenced fragment ends 3 residues before the CDR3 boundary, so the rest is inferred from the germline J gene. This rearrangement joins TRBV2 to TRBJ1-2, with D unresolved. The CDR3 totals 14 residues. The V gene lost 5 bases and the J gene lost 5 bases, with 15 bases spanning the gap. CDR1 SNHLY and CDR2 FYNNEI come from the germline V gene. The DNA read from the CDR3 is TGTGCCAGCAGTCCTATCCTCGGCGGGTATGGC. Encoded protein: CASSPILGGYG. The entire CDR3 reads CASSPILGGYGYTF.

Regarding this clone: The read ends 3 residues shy of where the CDR3 ends; the end is completed using the germline J gene. This chain connects TRBV19 to TRBJ1-5; D remains ambiguous. Germline V gives CDR1 LNHDA, CDR2 SQIVND (reference sequence). V shed 3 bases and J shed 7 bases, with 13 bases lying between them. The CDR3 has 14 residues. Here the CDR3 reads CASSIFGESQPQHF. Incomplete CDR3 DNA: TGTGCCAGTAGTATTTTCGGGGAATCACAGCCC. Using reference TRBV19 and TRBJ1-5 for the parts outside the CDR3, the full variable domain is DGGITQSPKYLFRKEGQNVTLSCEQNLNHDAMYWYRQDPGQGLRLIYYSQIVNDFQKGDIAEGYSVSREKKESFPLTVTSAQKNPTAFYLCASSIFGESQPQHFGDGTRLSIL.

The CDR3 DNA, read in part, is TGTGCCTGGAGTTCCTATCCAGGGGGCGGGTCGGCTGGGGCCAACGTG. This encodes CAWSSYPGGGSAGANV. The CDR3, in full, reads CAWSSYPGGGSAGANVLFF. The rearrangement joins TRBV30 to TRBJ2-2; 8 bases align to TRBD1. The read terminates 3 residues ahead of where the CDR3 ends, so the germline J gene completes it. The germline gives CDR1 GTSNPN, CDR2 SVGIG (reference sequence). This CDR3 is 19 amino acids long. The full variable domain, with the rest looked up from reference TRBV30 and TRBJ2-2, is SQTIHQWPATLVQPVGSPLSLECTVEGTSNPNLYWYRQAAGRGLQLLFYSVGIGQISSEVPQNLSASRPQDRQFILSSKKLLLSDSGFYLCAWSSYPGGGSAGANVLFFGEGSRLTVL.